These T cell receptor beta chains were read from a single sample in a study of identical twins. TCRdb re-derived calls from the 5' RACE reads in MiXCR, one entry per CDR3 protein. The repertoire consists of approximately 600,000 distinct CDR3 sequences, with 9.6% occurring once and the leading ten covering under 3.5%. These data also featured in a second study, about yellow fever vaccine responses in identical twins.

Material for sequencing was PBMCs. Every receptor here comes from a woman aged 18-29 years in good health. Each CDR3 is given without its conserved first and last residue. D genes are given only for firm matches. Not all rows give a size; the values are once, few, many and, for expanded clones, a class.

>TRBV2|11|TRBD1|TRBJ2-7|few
ASNRDRVDEQY
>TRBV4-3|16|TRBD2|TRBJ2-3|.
ASSQDCSAGRREDTQY
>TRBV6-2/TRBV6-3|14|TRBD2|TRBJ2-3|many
ASGDSSGRLKDTQY
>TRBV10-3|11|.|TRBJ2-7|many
AISPPVSYEQY
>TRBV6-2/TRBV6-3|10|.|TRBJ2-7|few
ASSINVYEQY
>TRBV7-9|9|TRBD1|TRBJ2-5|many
ASSDRGEEF
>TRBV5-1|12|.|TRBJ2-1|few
ASSSTQGRNEQF
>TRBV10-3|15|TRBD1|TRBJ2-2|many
ATLTTEGTGATGELF
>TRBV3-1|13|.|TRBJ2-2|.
ASSQADWYTGELF
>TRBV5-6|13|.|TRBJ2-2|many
ASSLERENTGELF
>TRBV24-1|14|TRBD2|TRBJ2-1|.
ATSVSGLAANNEQF
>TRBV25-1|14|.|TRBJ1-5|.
ASSESGPGSNQPQH
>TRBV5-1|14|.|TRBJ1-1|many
ASSLVSPGLNTEAF
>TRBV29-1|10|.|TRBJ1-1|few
SVVIRAERAF